This entry features one TCR beta chain sequence. No antigen is known for it. Per-nucleotide qualities are absent, and no much larger clonotype sits a single base away. The sample originates from a study of identifying expanded T cells in peripheral blood (dated by TCRdb to about 2019). Broadly, across the study: Technical replicates were generated by sequencing separate aliquots of the same genomic DNA pool, with four replicates compared pairwise.

No immune events such as infections were documented for the healthy donors during the collection period. Healthy-donor blood repertoires served as a training cohort to calibrate time-dependent variance in a beta-binomial model of T-cell clone differential abundance. There were roughly 10 healthy donors in the training cohort, of whom 3 were female and 7 were male. The donors were between roughly 29 and 70 years old, with an average age of roughly 43 years. Obtained from a commercial supplier, whole blood was collected from each healthy donor at three time points set around 13 days apart. For immunosequencing, genomic DNA was extracted from whole blood that had not been sorted. The immunoSEQ Assay, which uses bias-controlled multiplex PCR amplification of genomic DNA, was used to profile TCRbeta CDR3 regions. As for how the authors treated the data: The absolute abundance of each unique TCRbeta CDR3 region was quantified after sequences were collapsed and filtered. Differential abundance was tested with two models: a binomial (Fisher-equivalent) model and a beta-binomial model that adds time-dependent variance fitted from healthy donors. Any clone with fewer than 5 combined templates was excluded, and a clone was called differentially abundant if its Benjamini-Hochberg FDR was below 0.01. In the beta-binomial model, variance was expressed as a function of the total template count across the two samples, in the form v = (b*log(k)+a)^2. Drawn from immuneACCESS, this table holds only the in-frame rearrangements with V and J called that TCRdb kept. Clones are partly lost; checked studies trace under half to an unresolved V gene and leave the rest unexplained. V and J calls and clone size are copied from that table; D and trimming were computed from the DNA. The table for this sample lists about 98,000 clones; around 88% of them were counted only once. The top ten constitute about 14% of the sample.

CDR1 and CDR2, looked up from the germline V gene, are SQVTM and ANQGSEA. The CDR3 starts with the cysteine, ends with the phenylalanine, and has 13 residues. The read is trimmed to its CDR3 DNA, 39 bases read in frame from base 1. V is shortened by 3 bases, J by 1 base, and the region joining them spans 8 bases. Paper-wide results and their limitations: The authors expected that biological variance in healthy repertoires might rise further over much longer intervals, such as months to years. Both the number of clones called differentially abundant and the false-positive rate were significantly reduced by the beta-binomial model across all healthy-donor time intervals. Variance in clone template counts between roughly 2-week samples significantly increased with total template count across all healthy donors. The binomial model flagged roughly 1.2 differentially abundant clones between technical replicates but about 15 over about 2 weeks and under 25 over around four weeks.

The rearrangement joined TRBV29-1 to TRBJ2-3, with no D gene named confidently. This clonotype originated in a person aged 18 to 70 in good health. The sequenced sample consisted of blood. The nucleotide sequence is given as TGCAGCGTTGATTGGGCTGGCACAGATACGCAGTATTTT. The encoded protein is CSVDWAGTDTQYF.